Given below is one T cell receptor beta chain in context. As yet, its antigen is unknown. Cells designated naive CD8 were CD45RO-negative and were positively selected for CCR7, with terminally differentiated effector memory CD45RA+ cells excluded. Produced via immunoSEQ multiplex PCR; TCRdb's table is partial and in-frame only. Of about 580,000 clones listed, roughly 98% are singletons. Germline V lookup: CDR1 LGHNA, CDR2 YNFKEQ. J gave up 5 bases and V 3 bases, and 0 bases lay outside the gene matches. The CDR3 loop spans 14 amino acids. The data derive from a study of shared clonotypes between healthy human individuals. Study-wide findings and caveats: Only blood was sampled, and tissue TCR repertoires likely differ from blood ones.

J is TRBJ1-5 and V is TRBV4-2; TRBD1 matches 11 bases. Sequencing was carried out using naive CD8+ T cells sorted from blood. The receptor's source is a man younger than 40 in good health. CDR3 residues: CASSQGQGDQPQHF. CDR3 sequence (DNA): TGTGCCAGCAGCCAGGGACAGGGGGATCAGCCCCAGCATTTT.